This TCR beta chain was sequenced during a study of blood T cells in healthy people across ages. General study points: Estimates based on one million T cells were treated as lower bounds.

A J-beta primer mix and a sample-barcoded 5' primer were used in a second PCR of roughly 7 to 12 cycles. TCRdb processed the 5' RACE reads anew with MiXCR; each CDR3 protein has one entry. The repertoire holds around 710,000 distinct CDR3 sequences, with approximately 43% as singletons. The V and J ends lost 2 bases and 0 bases respectively, with 8 bases between them. Per the germline V gene, CDR1 is SNHLY and CDR2 is FYNNEI. The CDR3 extends over 15 amino acids. Comments on this clonotype: The antigen is undetermined.

The donors, aged about 6 to 100, were healthy Caucasians from Russia. Sequencing was performed on blood. This chain connects TRBV2 to TRBJ1-5; D not resolved. This sequence was found in an older woman in good health. Here the CDR3 reads CASSEQASSNQPQHF. In DNA form, the CDR3 reads TGTGCCAGCAGTGAACAGGCCAGTAGCAATCAGCCCCAGCATTTT.